This T cell receptor (beta chain) was observed in a study of blood T cell repertoires in COVID-19. Study-level information: From T cells, B-cell-depleted T cells, or PBMCs came the material, which was cDNA or gDNA.

All enrollees were about 18 to 89 years old and from approximately 25 US areas. Assignments of participants to cohorts depended upon their own reported clinical history. Germline V gives CDR1 SGDLS, CDR2 YYNGEE. CDR3 length: 15 amino acids. Deletions cut 0 bases from V and 2 bases from J, with 9 bases between. Profiling relied on immunoSEQ multiplex PCR, and the TCRdb table lists in-frame clones only, not all of them. Of about 260,000 clones listed, 70% to 90% are singletons. This rearrangement joins TRBV9 to TRBJ2-1, with D possibly TRBD2 on 6 matching bases. The sample consisted of PBMCs or T cells enriched from blood (not recorded which). The TCR comes from a woman in her thirties or forties with acute COVID-19. The DNA for the CDR3 is TGTGCCAGCAGCGTAGTAGCGGACCCCTACAATGAGCAGTTCTTC. Its translation is CASSVVADPYNEQFF. Full variable domain (rest looked up from reference TRBV9 and TRBJ2-1): DSGVTQTPKHLITATGQRVTLRCSPRSGDLSVYWYQQSLDQGLQFLIQYYNGEERAKGNILERFSAQQFPDLHSELNLSSLELGDSALYFCASSVVADPYNEQFFGPGTRLTVL.